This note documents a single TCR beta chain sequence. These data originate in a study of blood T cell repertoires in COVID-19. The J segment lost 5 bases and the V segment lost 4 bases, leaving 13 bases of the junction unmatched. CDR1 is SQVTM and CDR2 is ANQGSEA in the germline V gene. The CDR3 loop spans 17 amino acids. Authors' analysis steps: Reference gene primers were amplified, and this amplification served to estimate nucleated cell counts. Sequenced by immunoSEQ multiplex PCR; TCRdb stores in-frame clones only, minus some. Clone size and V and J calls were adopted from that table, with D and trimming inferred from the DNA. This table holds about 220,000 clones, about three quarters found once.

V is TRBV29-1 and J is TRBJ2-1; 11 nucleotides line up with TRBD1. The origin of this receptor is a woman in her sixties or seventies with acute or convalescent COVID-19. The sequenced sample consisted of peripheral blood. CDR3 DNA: TGCAGCGTTGGGTTCGGGACAGGGGGGTATCGGGACAATGAGCAGTTCTTC. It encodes CSVGFGTGGYRDNEQFF.